The present entry profiles one T cell receptor beta chain with its context. Its matching antigen is unknown. This sample stems from a study of Ad26.COV2.S vaccination and SARS-CoV-2 variants. Study-level background: The trial was COV1001 and the donor's arm was Ad26.COV2.S. The vaccine Ad26.COV2.S was put into the muscle once, or twice with 56 days between.

General observations from the study: From the TCR breadth and depth analyses, total T cell responses may have been underestimated. It was found that vaccine and placebo recipients had similar non-spike TCR breadth.

The treatment was: about 20 received Ad26.COV2.S at low or high dose, single or two shots; 5 received placebo; per-sample allocation not given. Each sample was drawn 63 days after the first injection (of vaccine or placebo). Repertoires were generated with immunoSEQ multiplex PCR, while TCRdb's copy carries only in-frame clones and drops some. The table includes about 370,000 clones, 70% to 90% detected once. The sample in question was peripheral blood, obtained in a trial of Ad26.COV2.S vaccine versus placebo. This receptor was obtained from a person between 18 and 59 years old who received the Ad26.COV2.S COVID-19 vaccine or a placebo.

CDR3 sequence (DNA): TGTGCCAGCAGCCGTCTCGGGACAGAGCTTAACTATGGCTACACCTTC. This sequence encodes CASSRLGTELNYGYTF. V is TRBV4-2 and J is TRBJ1-2, with 7 bases matching TRBD1. Trimming removed 4 bases from V and 1 base from J; junction bases left unmatched: 9. Germline V gene lookup returns CDR1 LGHNA and CDR2 YNFKEQ. This CDR3 has 16 residues.